A selection of T cell receptor beta chains follows, all from one sample in a study of shared clonotypes between healthy human individuals. Some clones are missing from TCRdb's copy, which holds only in-frame ones; the method was immunoSEQ multiplex PCR. The sample lists 530,000 or so clones; approximately 79% were seen once. The sequencing input was PBMCs. The receptors were gathered from a woman aged 40-49 years in good health. Some clones in this sample may be carry-over from other donors' samples. The CDR3 runs from the conserved cysteine through the conserved F or W. Fields, in order: D gene, J gene, CDR3 length, clone size, V gene, CDR3 protein, CDR3 DNA. The D gene is left open where the match is weak. Expanded clones get a size class; other rows say once, few or many, or leave the size out.

d_call: TRBD2
j_call: TRBJ2-1
cdr3_length: 16
clone_size: once
v_call: TRBV7-4
cdr3_aa: CASSLRTSLSPNEQFF
cdr3_nt: TGTGCCAGCAGCTTACGGACTAGCCTGTCCCCTAATGAGCAGTTCTTC

d_call: -
j_call: TRBJ2-3
cdr3_length: 16
clone_size: -
v_call: TRBV7-3
cdr3_aa: CASSLSPTRGTDTQYF
cdr3_nt: TGTGCCAGCAGCTTATCCCCGACCCGAGGTACAGATACGCAGTATTTT

d_call: -
j_call: TRBJ1-6
cdr3_length: 15
clone_size: few
v_call: TRBV4-2
cdr3_aa: CASSQPDTVTSPLHF
cdr3_nt: TGTGCCAGCAGCCAACCCGACACTGTTACATCACCCCTCCACTTT

d_call: -
j_call: TRBJ1-1
cdr3_length: 16
clone_size: -
v_call: TRBV7-2
cdr3_aa: CASSSSLWAGNTEAFF
cdr3_nt: TGTGCCAGCAGCTCCTCCTTGTGGGCAGGGAACACTGAAGCTTTCTTT

d_call: -
j_call: TRBJ1-3
cdr3_length: 14
clone_size: -
v_call: TRBV10-3
cdr3_aa: CAIRPGNSGNTIYF
cdr3_nt: TGTGCCATCAGACCGGGCAACTCTGGAAACACCATATATTTT

d_call: TRBD1
j_call: TRBJ2-1
cdr3_length: 15
clone_size: -
v_call: TRBV5-4
cdr3_aa: CASSLGQGARNEQFF
cdr3_nt: TGTGCCAGCAGCTTGGGCCAGGGGGCCCGCAATGAGCAGTTCTTC

d_call: -
j_call: TRBJ1-1
cdr3_length: 14
clone_size: -
v_call: TRBV7-3
cdr3_aa: CASSQGRDNTEAFF
cdr3_nt: TGTGCCAGCAGTCAAGGTCGGGACAATACTGAAGCTTTCTTT

d_call: TRBD1
j_call: TRBJ2-7
cdr3_length: 14
clone_size: once
v_call: TRBV15
cdr3_aa: CATSRGGTGVEQYF
cdr3_nt: TGTGCCACCAGCAGGGGGGGGACAGGGGTCGAGCAGTACTTC

d_call: -
j_call: TRBJ2-5
cdr3_length: 12
clone_size: -
v_call: TRBV19
cdr3_aa: CASSIQGGTQYF
cdr3_nt: TGTGCCAGTAGTATCCAAGGGGGGACCCAGTACTTC

d_call: TRBD1
j_call: TRBJ2-2
cdr3_length: 19
clone_size: -
v_call: TRBV12-5
cdr3_aa: CASGLVWGTGDVQTGELFF
cdr3_nt: TGTGCTAGTGGTTTGGTATGGGGGACAGGGGATGTCCAGACCGGGGAGCTGTTTTTT

d_call: TRBD1
j_call: TRBJ2-5
cdr3_length: 14
clone_size: -
v_call: TRBV6-6
cdr3_aa: CASSHEGAGETQYF
cdr3_nt: TGTGCCAGCAGTCACGAGGGGGCTGGAGAGACCCAGTACTTC

d_call: -
j_call: TRBJ2-3
cdr3_length: 17
clone_size: -
v_call: TRBV7-2
cdr3_aa: CASSLQTDWGGTDTQYF
cdr3_nt: TGTGCCAGCAGCTTGCAGACAGACTGGGGCGGCACAGATACGCAGTATTTT

d_call: TRBD1
j_call: TRBJ2-5
cdr3_length: 15
clone_size: -
v_call: TRBV2
cdr3_aa: CASEADRGLGETQYF
cdr3_nt: TGTGCCAGCGAGGCGGACAGGGGGCTTGGGGAGACCCAGTACTTC

d_call: TRBD1
j_call: TRBJ2-7
cdr3_length: 16
clone_size: once
v_call: TRBV15
cdr3_aa: CATSRDRGQGLYEQYF
cdr3_nt: TGTGCCACCAGCAGAGATCGGGGACAGGGACTCTACGAGCAGTACTTC

d_call: -
j_call: TRBJ2-7
cdr3_length: 13
clone_size: -
v_call: TRBV23-1
cdr3_aa: CASSHGGTYEQYF
cdr3_nt: TGCGCCAGCAGTCATGGGGGAACCTACGAGCAGTACTTC

d_call: -
j_call: TRBJ1-5
cdr3_length: 13
clone_size: -
v_call: TRBV28
cdr3_aa: CASSSFSNQPQHF
cdr3_nt: TGTGCCAGCAGTTCATTTTCTAATCAGCCCCAGCATTTT

d_call: -
j_call: TRBJ2-7
cdr3_length: 16
clone_size: -
v_call: TRBV28
cdr3_aa: CASSFRVDGSGYEQYF
cdr3_nt: TGTGCCAGCAGTTTCAGGGTCGACGGGAGTGGTTACGAGCAGTACTTC

d_call: -
j_call: TRBJ1-5
cdr3_length: 16
clone_size: -
v_call: TRBV12-2
cdr3_aa: CASRLTQGNSNQPQHF
cdr3_nt: TGTGCAAGTCGCTTAACCCAGGGGAATAGCAATCAGCCCCAGCATTTT

d_call: -
j_call: TRBJ2-1
cdr3_length: 13
clone_size: once
v_call: TRBV9
cdr3_aa: CASSVDYYNEQFF
cdr3_nt: TGTGCCAGCAGCGTGGACTATTACAATGAGCAGTTCTTC

d_call: -
j_call: TRBJ2-1
cdr3_length: 15
clone_size: -
v_call: TRBV11-2
cdr3_aa: CASSLDFRDWYEQFF
cdr3_nt: TGTGCCAGCAGCTTAGATTTCCGGGATTGGTATGAGCAGTTCTTC

d_call: -
j_call: TRBJ2-2
cdr3_length: 14
clone_size: -
v_call: TRBV7-7
cdr3_aa: CASSRDLGSGELFF
cdr3_nt: TGTGCCAGCAGCCGGGACTTGGGCTCCGGGGAGCTGTTTTTT

d_call: -
j_call: TRBJ2-7
cdr3_length: 15
clone_size: -
v_call: TRBV5-6
cdr3_aa: CASSLFLAISYEQYF
cdr3_nt: TGTGCCAGCAGCTTGTTCCTAGCGATTTCCTACGAGCAGTACTTC

d_call: -
j_call: TRBJ2-7
cdr3_length: 14
clone_size: -
v_call: TRBV30
cdr3_aa: CASNRALPGLEQYF
cdr3_nt: TGTGCCTCAAACAGGGCGCTACCCGGCCTCGAGCAGTACTTC

d_call: -
j_call: TRBJ2-1
cdr3_length: 15
clone_size: -
v_call: TRBV2
cdr3_aa: CASSEPLENYNEQFF
cdr3_nt: TGTGCCAGCAGTGAACCGCTCGAGAACTACAATGAGCAGTTCTTC

d_call: TRBD2
j_call: TRBJ2-1
cdr3_length: 15
clone_size: -
v_call: TRBV7-7
cdr3_aa: CASSLGTSAYNEQFF
cdr3_nt: TGTGCCAGCAGCTTAGGGACTAGCGCCTACAATGAGCAGTTCTTC

d_call: -
j_call: TRBJ2-2
cdr3_length: 15
clone_size: -
v_call: TRBV9
cdr3_aa: CASSVGLHNTGELFF
cdr3_nt: TGTGCCAGCAGCGTAGGGCTGCACAACACCGGGGAGCTGTTTTTT

d_call: -
j_call: TRBJ2-1
cdr3_length: 15
clone_size: -
v_call: TRBV10-3
cdr3_aa: CAISERGTSINEQFF
cdr3_nt: TGTGCCATCAGTGAGAGGGGGACCTCAATTAATGAGCAGTTCTTC

d_call: -
j_call: TRBJ1-6
cdr3_length: 12
clone_size: -
v_call: TRBV28
cdr3_aa: CASSTLNSPLHF
cdr3_nt: TGTGCCAGCAGCACGCTTAATTCACCCCTCCACTTT